The 19 T cell receptor beta chains below come from one sample, sequenced in a study of blood T cell repertoires in COVID-19. The method was immunoSEQ multiplex PCR; TCRdb's version includes in-frame clones alone and lacks a portion of them. The repertoire holds more than 150,000 clones, with 70% to 90% as singletons. Sequences were obtained from peripheral blood. These receptors were taken from a woman in her seventies with acute or convalescent COVID-19.

This chain connects TRBV6-5 to TRBJ1-1, with 7 bases fitting TRBD1. The V and J ends lost 4 bases and 4 bases, in that order; junction bases with no gene match: 6. Germline lookup yields CDR1 MNHEY and CDR2 SVGAGI. There are 14 residues in the CDR3. The CDR3 DNA reads TGTGCCAGCAGTTCCCAGGGGGGCGGCACTGAAGCTTTCTTT. It yields the protein CASSSQGGGTEAFF.

The V gene is TRBV19, the J gene TRBJ2-7, with 9 bases fitting TRBD2. CDR3 length equals 14 residues. V dropped 5 bases and J dropped 1; count of bases not matched to a gene: 3. CDR1 and CDR2 from the germline V gene are LNHDA and SQIVND (reference sequence). Here the CDR3 reads CASSRGGGSYEQYF. The DNA of the CDR3 is TGTGCCAGTAGTCGCGGGGGGGGTTCCTACGAGCAGTACTTC.

The chain joins TRBV12-3 or TRBV12-4 to TRBJ1-1; D remains ambiguous. This CDR3 has 13 residues. V was pared by 3 bases and J by 0 bases, with 5 bases between. CDR3 bases: TGTGCCAGCAGTTTCAGTGTGAACACTGAAGCTTTCTTT. Its protein is CASSFSVNTEAFF.

The chain uses TRBV30 and TRBJ2-6; D unresolved. The V gene lost 1 base and the J gene lost 2 bases, with 3 bases spanning the gap. This CDR3 has 13 amino acids. CDR1 and CDR2 from the germline V gene are GTSNPN and SVGIG (reference sequence). Here the CDR3 reads CAWSEPGANVLTF. CDR3 bases: TGTGCCTGGAGTGAGCCTGGGGCCAACGTCCTGACTTTC.

V usage is TRBV12-3 or TRBV12-4 and J usage is TRBJ2-1, with 7 bases that match TRBD1. The trim removed 8 bases at V and 1 base at J, leaving 2 bases unmatched. CDR3 length equals 13 residues. The CDR3: CASFRGSYNEQFF. Written as DNA, the CDR3 is TGTGCCAGCTTCAGGGGGTCCTACAATGAGCAGTTCTTC.

This chain links TRBV3-1 (or the pseudogene TRBV3-2) with TRBJ1-4; possible D gene TRBD1, 6 bases. Trimming took off 0 bases at V and 5 bases at J, with 16 bases between the two ends. The CDR3 has 17 amino acids. CDR1 and CDR2 (germline): LGHDT, YNNKEL (reference sequence). The CDR3 spells CASSQDGSAGANEKLFF. The CDR3 region has the DNA TGTGCCAGCAGCCAAGACGGTTCGGCAGGGGCAAATGAAAAACTGTTTTTT.

In this sample, this clone turned up many times. V is TRBV7-9 and J is TRBJ2-2, with 8 bases that match TRBD1. J lost 4 bases, V lost 6 bases, and 7 bases had no gene match. Germline lookup yields CDR1 SEHNR and CDR2 FQNEAQ (reference sequence). The CDR3 is 15 residues long. CDR3 in DNA: TGTGCCAGCAGACATCGGGGACAGGCCACCGGGGAGCTGTTTTTT. Its protein is CASRHRGQATGELFF.

J is TRBJ2-1 and V is TRBV5-6, with 14 bases aligning to TRBD2. J lost 4 bases, V lost 4 bases, and 10 bases had no gene match. Germline assignment: CDR1 SGHDT and CDR2 YYEEEE. The CDR3 has 18 amino acids. This CDR3 reads CASSRPGTSGGLYNEQFF. DNA of the CDR3: TGTGCCAGCAGCCGCCCCGGGACTAGCGGGGGACTTTACAATGAGCAGTTCTTC.

The chain joins TRBV4-3 to TRBJ1-2; TRBD1 matches at 11 bases. The trim removed 1 base at V and 7 bases at J, leaving 5 bases unmatched. Germline-derived CDR1 and CDR2 are LGHNA and YSLEER. The CDR3 loop spans 15 amino acids. The CDR3 nucleotides read TGCGCCAGCAGCCAAGGGGGACAGGGGGTTGGTGGCTACACCTTC. It encodes CASSQGGQGVGGYTF.

J is TRBJ1-2 and V is TRBV6-2 or TRBV6-3; the D is unclear. Looked up from germline, CDR1 is MNHEY and CDR2 is SVGEGT. The ends were cut back, 5 bases at V and 0 bases at J, with 10 bases in the middle. The CDR3 is 14 residues long. This CDR3 reads CASSGGGTNYGYTF. CDR3 nucleotide sequence: TGTGCCAGCAGTGGCGGAGGGACTAACTATGGCTACACCTTC.

V and J are TRBV5-1 and TRBJ1-3; tentatively, D is TRBD1 (5 bases). The CDR3 covers 14 residues. The V and J ends lost 2 bases and 1 base respectively, with 7 bases between them. Germline-derived CDR1 and CDR2 are SGHRS and YFSETQ. CDR3: CASSLRGSGNTIYF. The CDR3 DNA follows: TGCGCCAGCAGCTTAAGGGGTTCTGGAAACACCATATATTTT.

The table lists this clone with a count of one. The chain links TRBV2 to TRBJ1-6; D gene unclear. CDR1 SNHLY and CDR2 FYNNEI come from the germline V gene. The germline V and J ends were trimmed by 11 bases and 5 bases, with 13 bases remaining between them. This CDR3 has 13 amino acids. The CDR3 DNA follows: TGTGCCGACCGGAGGGAAAATAATTCACCCCTCCACTTT. Its protein product is CADRRENNSPLHF.

The chain is built from TRBV5-1 and TRBJ1-6; possible D gene TRBD1, 5 bases. Germline assignment: CDR1 SGHRS and CDR2 YFSETQ. The CDR3 consists of 15 residues. The V end was cut by 5 bases, the J end by 9 bases, with 18 bases between. The CDR3 reads CASRDTRDSSSPLHF. The CDR3 DNA is TGCGCCAGCAGGGATACTAGGGACTCTAGTTCACCCCTCCACTTT.

The rearrangement uses TRBV28 and TRBJ1-5; D is uncertain. This CDR3 contains 15 residues. Germline CDR1 is MDHEN and CDR2 is SYDVKM. V lost 3 bases and J lost 0, with 9 bases in between. CDR3 amino acids: CASSFHGDSNQPQHF. The CDR3 nucleotides are TGTGCCAGCAGTTTTCATGGAGATAGCAATCAGCCCCAGCATTTT. Combining the CDR3 with reference TRBV28 and TRBJ1-5 gives the whole variable domain DVKVTQSSRYLVKRTGEKVFLECVQDMDHENMFWYRQDPGLGLRLIYFSYDVKMKEKGDIPEGYSVSREKKERFSLILESASTNQTSMYLCASSFHGDSNQPQHFGDGTRLSIL.

The V and J genes are TRBV19 and TRBJ1-5; D unclear. V was pared by 3 bases and J by 4 bases, with 19 bases between. From germline, CDR1 is LNHDA and CDR2 SQIVND (reference sequence). The CDR3 is 17 residues long. The CDR3 bases are TGTGCCAGTAGTATTGGTCTTCCCGGGGTAGGAAATCAGCCCCAGCATTTT. As protein: CASSIGLPGVGNQPQHF.

CDR3 amino acids: CSASDWQDTQYF. The CDR3, as DNA: TGCAGTGCGAGTGACTGGCAAGATACGCAGTATTTT. The rearrangement links TRBV20-1 to TRBJ2-3; D is unresolved. Trimming took off 6 bases at V and 5 bases at J, with 12 bases between the two ends. From germline, CDR1 is DFQATT and CDR2 SNEGSKA (reference sequence). The CDR3 is 12 amino acids.

In DNA, the CDR3 is TGTGCCAGCAGCGTAACAGGGGCCCTAGATGAGCAGTACGTC. As protein: CASSVTGALDEQYV. This chain joins TRBV5-5 and TRBJ2-7; 7 nucleotides match TRBD1. The V gene's germline CDR1 is SGHKS and CDR2 YYEKEE (reference sequence). V lost 4 bases to trimming and J lost 7 bases; unmatched junction nucleotides: 11. The CDR3 has 14 residues.

The chain recombines TRBV2 with TRBJ1-5, with D perhaps matching TRBD1 (5 bases). The germline V and J ends were trimmed by 4 bases and 4 bases, with 11 bases remaining between them. CDR3 size: 14 residues. Germline assignment: CDR1 SNHLY and CDR2 FYNNEI. This chain's CDR3 is CASSVREGNQPQHF. The CDR3 bases are TGTGCCAGCAGTGTAAGGGAGGGGAATCAGCCCCAGCATTTT.

The CDR3 DNA sequence: TGTGCCAGTAGTTCCTCTCACCCAGGGAGGTATGAAGCTTTCTTT. Amino acids: CASSSSHPGRYEAFF. This chain connects TRBV19 to TRBJ1-1, with D possibly matching TRBD1 (5 bases). Per germline, CDR1 LNHDA and CDR2 SQIVND (reference sequence). The CDR3 loop spans 15 amino acids. Trimming took 5 bases from V and 7 from J, leaving 20 bases between them.